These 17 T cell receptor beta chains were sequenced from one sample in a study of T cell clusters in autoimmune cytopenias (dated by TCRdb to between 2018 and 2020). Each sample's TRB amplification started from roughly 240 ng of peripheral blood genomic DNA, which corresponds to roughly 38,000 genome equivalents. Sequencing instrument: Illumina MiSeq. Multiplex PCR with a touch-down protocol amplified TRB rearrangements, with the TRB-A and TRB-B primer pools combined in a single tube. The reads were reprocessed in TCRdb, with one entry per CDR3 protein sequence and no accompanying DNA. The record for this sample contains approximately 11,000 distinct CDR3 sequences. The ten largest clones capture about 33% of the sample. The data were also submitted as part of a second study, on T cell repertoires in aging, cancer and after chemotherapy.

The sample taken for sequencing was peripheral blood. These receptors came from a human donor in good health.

CDR3 region: CATSRDRSKTQYF. The chain combines TRBV15 with TRBJ2-5. The germline V gene has CDR1 LNHNV and CDR2 YYDKDF (reference sequence). The CDR3 contains 13 residues.

This CDR3 reads CASSIGAANYGYTF. J is TRBJ1-2 and V is TRBV19; without DNA, the TCRdb call of TRBD1 cannot be checked. From germline, CDR1 is LNHDA and CDR2 SQIVND (reference sequence). The CDR3 loop spans 14 amino acids.

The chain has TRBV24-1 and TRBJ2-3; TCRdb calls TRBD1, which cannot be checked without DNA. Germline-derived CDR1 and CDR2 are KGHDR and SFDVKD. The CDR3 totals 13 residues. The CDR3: CATQPGVADTQYF.

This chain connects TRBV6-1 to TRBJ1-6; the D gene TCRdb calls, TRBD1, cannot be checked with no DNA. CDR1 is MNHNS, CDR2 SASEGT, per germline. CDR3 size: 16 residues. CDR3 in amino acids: CASRHRDRPDNSPLHF.

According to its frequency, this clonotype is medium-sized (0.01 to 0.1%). The CDR3 protein is CSVEGDRGLIQYF. The chain employs TRBV29-1 and TRBJ2-4; the TCRdb call, TRBD1, lacks DNA for checking. The germline gives CDR1 SQVTM, CDR2 ANQGSEA. The CDR3 extends over 13 amino acids.

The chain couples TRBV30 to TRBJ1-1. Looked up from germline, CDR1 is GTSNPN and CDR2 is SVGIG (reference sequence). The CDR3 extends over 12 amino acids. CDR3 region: CASKIRTDEAFF.

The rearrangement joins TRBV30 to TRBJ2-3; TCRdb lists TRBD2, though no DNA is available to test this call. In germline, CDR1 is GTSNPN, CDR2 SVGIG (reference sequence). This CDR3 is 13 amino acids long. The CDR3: CAWSVTSGGTQYF.

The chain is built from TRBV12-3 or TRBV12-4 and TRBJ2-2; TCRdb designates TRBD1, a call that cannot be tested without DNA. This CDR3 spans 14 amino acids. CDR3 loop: CASSRAGATGELFF.

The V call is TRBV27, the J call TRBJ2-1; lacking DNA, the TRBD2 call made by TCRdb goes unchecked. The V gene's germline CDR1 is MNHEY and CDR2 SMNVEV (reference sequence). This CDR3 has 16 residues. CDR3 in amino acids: CASSFVTSGRADEQFF.

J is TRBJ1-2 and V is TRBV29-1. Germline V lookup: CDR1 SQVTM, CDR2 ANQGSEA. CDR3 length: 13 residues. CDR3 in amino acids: CSVDYSPGYGYTF.

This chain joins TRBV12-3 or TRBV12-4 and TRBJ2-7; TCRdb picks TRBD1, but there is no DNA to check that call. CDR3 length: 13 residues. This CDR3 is CASSFHRGAGQYF.

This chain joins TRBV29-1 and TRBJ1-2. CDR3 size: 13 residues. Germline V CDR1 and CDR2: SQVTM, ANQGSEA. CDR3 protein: CSVREGGFYGYTF.

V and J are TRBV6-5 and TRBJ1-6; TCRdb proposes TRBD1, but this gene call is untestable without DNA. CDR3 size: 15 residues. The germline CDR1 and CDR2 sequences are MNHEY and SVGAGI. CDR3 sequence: CASSEASTANSPLHF.

CDR3 protein: CASSPGQAYNEQFF. The chain combines TRBV6-6 with TRBJ2-1; TCRdb reports TRBD1, a call that lacks DNA to check it against. Germline loops: CDR1 MNHNY, CDR2 SVGAGI (reference sequence). The CDR3 contains 14 residues.

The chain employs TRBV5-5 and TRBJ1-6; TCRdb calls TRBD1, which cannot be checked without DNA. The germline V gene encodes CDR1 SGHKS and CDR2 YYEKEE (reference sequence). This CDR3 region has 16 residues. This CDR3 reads CASSLVGVRDNSPLHF.

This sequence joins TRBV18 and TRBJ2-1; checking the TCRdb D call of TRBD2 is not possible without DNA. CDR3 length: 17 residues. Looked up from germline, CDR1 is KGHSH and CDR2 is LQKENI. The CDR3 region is CASSPLSVQREEHEQFF.

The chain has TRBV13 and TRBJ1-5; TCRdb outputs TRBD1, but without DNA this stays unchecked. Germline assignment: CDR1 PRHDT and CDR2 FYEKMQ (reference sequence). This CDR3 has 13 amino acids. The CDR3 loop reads CASRGQQNQPQHF.